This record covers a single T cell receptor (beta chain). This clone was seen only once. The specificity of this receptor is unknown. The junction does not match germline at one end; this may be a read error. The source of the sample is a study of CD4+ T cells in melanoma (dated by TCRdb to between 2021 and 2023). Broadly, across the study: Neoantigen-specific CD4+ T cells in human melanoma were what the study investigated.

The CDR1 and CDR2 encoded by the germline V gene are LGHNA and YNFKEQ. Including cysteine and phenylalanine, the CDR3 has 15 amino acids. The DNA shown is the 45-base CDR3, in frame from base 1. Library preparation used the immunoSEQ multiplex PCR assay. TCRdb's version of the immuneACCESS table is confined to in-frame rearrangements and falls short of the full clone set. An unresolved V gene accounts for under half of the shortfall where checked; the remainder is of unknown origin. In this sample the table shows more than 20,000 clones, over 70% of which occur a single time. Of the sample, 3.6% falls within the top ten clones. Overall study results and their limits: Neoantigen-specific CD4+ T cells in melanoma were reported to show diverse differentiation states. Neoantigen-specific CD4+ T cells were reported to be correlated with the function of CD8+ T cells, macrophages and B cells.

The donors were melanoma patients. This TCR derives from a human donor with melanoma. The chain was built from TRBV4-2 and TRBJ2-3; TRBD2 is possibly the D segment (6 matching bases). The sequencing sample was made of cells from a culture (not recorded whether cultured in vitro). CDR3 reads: CASSQDPTSIDTQYF. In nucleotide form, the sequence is TGTGCCAGCAGCCAAGACCCCACTAGCATAGATACGCAGTATTTT.